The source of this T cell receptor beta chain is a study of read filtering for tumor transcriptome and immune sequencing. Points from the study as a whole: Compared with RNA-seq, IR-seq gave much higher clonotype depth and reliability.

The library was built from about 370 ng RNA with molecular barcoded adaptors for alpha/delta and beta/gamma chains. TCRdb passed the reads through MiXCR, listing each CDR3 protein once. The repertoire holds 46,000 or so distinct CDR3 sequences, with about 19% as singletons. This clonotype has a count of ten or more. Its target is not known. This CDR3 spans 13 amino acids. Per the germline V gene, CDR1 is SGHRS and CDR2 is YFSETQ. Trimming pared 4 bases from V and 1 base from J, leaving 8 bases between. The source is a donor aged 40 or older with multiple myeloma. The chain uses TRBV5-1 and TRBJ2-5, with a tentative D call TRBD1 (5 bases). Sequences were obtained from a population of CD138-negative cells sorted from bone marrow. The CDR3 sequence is CASSTGTQETQYF. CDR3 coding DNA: TGCGCCAGCAGCACAGGAACCCAAGAGACCCAGTACTTC.